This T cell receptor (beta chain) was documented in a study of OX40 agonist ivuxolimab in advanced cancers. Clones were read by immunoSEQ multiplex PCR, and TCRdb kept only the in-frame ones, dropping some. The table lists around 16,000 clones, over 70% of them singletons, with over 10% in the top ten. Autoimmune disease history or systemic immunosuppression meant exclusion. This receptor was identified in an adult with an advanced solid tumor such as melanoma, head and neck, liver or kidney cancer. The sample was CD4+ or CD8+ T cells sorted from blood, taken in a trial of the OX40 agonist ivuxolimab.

Here the CDR3 reads CASSLVSGTYSYEQYF. Written as DNA, the CDR3 is TGTGCCAGCAGCTTGGTGTCCGGGACATATTCCTACGAGCAGTACTTC. The chain couples TRBV5-6 to TRBJ2-7; tentatively, D is TRBD1 (6 bases). CDR3 size: 16 residues. V was trimmed by 0 bases and J by 1 base, leaving 14 bases between them. CDR1 and CDR2 from the germline V gene are SGHDT and YYEEEE.